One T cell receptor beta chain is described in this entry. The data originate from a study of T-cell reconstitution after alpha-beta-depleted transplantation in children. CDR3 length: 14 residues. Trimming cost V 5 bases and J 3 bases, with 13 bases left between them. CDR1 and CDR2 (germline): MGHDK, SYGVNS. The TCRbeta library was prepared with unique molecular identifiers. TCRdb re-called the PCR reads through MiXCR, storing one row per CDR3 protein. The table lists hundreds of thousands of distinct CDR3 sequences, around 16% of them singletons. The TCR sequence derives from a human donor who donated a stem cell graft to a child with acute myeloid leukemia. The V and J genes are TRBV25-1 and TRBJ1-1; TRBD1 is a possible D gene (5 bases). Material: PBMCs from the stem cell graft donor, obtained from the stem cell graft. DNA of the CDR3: TGTGCCAGCAGTCCTTACAGGTCAGACACTGAAGCTTTCTTT. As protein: CASSPYRSDTEAFF.